This T cell receptor beta chain was captured in a study of T cells in Graves' hyperthyroidism and ophthalmopathy. The CDR3 runs to 12 residues. Looked up from germline, CDR1 is MDHEN and CDR2 is SYDVKM. Trimming cost V 2 bases and J 7 bases, with 8 bases left between them. It was RNA transcripts that yielded the amplified TCR beta CDR3 regions. Using the HTBI primer set, a first-round RT-PCR was run on the TCR CDR3. TCRdb called the multiplex PCR reads again in MiXCR, with one record for every CDR3 protein. The sample consists of about 360,000 distinct CDR3 sequences, less than 15% of them appearing once. Cells are PBMCs isolated from around 9.4 ml of fresh blood.

The V call is TRBV28, the J call TRBJ2-5; D gene unclear. Sequenced material: blood. The source is a young woman with Graves' hyperthyroidism. The CDR3 sequence: CASSLAGRTQYF. CDR3 DNA: TGTGCCAGCAGTTTAGCCGGGCGGACCCAGTACTTC.